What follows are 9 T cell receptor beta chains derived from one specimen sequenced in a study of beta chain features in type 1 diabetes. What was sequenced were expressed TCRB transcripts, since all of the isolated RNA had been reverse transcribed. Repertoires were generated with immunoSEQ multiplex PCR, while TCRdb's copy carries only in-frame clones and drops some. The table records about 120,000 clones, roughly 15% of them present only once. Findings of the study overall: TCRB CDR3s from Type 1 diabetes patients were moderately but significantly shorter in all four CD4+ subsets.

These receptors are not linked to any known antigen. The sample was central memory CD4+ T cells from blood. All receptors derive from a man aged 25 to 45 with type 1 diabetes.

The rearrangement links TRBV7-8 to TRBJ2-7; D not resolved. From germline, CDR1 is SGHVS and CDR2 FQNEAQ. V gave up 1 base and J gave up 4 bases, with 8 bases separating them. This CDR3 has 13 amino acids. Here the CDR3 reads CASSLGHGYEQYF. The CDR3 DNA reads TGTGCCAGCAGCTTAGGACACGGGTACGAGCAGTACTTC.

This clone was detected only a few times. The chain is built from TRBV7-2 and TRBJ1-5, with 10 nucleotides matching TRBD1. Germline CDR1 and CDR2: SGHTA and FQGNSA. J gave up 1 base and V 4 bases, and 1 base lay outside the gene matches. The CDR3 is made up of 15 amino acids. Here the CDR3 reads CASSSGQGSNQPQHF. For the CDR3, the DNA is TGTGCCAGCAGCTCGGGACAGGGGAGCAATCAGCCCCAGCATTTT. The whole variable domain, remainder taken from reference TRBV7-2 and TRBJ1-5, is GAGVSQSPSNKVTEKGKDVELRCDPISGHTALYWYRQSLGQGLEFLIYFQGNSAPDKSGLPSDRFSAERTGGSVSTLTIQRTQQEDSAVYLCASSSGQGSNQPQHFGDGTRLSIL.

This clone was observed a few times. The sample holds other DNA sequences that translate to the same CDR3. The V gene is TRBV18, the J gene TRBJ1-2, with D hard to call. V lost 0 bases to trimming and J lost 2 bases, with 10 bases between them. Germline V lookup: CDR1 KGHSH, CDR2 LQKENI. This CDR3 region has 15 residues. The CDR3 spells CASSPPARENYGYTF. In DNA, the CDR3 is TGTGCCAGCTCACCACCGGCCAGAGAAAACTATGGCTACACCTTC.

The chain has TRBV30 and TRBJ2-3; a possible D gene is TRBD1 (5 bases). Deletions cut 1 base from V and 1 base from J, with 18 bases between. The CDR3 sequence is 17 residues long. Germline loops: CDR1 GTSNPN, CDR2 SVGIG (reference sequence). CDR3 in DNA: TGTGCCTGGAGTGCAAGACAGAAACGGAGAGGCACAGATACGCAGTATTTT. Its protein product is CAWSARQKRRGTDTQYF.

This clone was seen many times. Written as DNA, the CDR3 is TGTGCCAGCAGCCCGGGACCGATCACAGATACGCAGTATTTT. This translates into CASSPGPITDTQYF. This rearrangement joins TRBV7-9 to TRBJ2-3, with D perhaps TRBD1 or TRBD2 (5 bases each). This CDR3 is built from 14 residues. V was clipped by 5 bases and J by 2 bases, with 11 bases between them. Germline CDR1 reads SEHNR; CDR2 reads FQNEAQ (reference sequence).

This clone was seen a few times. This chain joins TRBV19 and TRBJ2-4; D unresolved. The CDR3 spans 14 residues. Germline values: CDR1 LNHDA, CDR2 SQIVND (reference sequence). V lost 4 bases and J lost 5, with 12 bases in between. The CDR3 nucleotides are TGTGCCAGTAGTACGTTGGCTCGCGAAAACATTCAGTACTTC. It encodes CASSTLARENIQYF. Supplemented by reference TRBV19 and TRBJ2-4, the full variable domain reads DGGITQSPKYLFRKEGQNVTLSCEQNLNHDAMYWYRQDPGQGLRLIYYSQIVNDFQKGDIAEGYSVSREKKESFPLTVTSAQKNPTAFYLCASSTLARENIQYFGAGTRLSVL.

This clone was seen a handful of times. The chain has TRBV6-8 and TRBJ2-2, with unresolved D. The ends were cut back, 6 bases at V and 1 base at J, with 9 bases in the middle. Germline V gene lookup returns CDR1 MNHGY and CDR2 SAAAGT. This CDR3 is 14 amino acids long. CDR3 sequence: CASRVAMNTGELFF. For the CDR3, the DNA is TGTGCCAGCAGGGTTGCCATGAACACCGGGGAGCTGTTTTTT.

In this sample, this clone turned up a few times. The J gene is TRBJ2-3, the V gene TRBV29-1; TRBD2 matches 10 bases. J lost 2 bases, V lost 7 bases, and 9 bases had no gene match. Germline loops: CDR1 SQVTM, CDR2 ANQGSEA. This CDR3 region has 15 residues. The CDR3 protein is CSGGRLAGFTDTQYF. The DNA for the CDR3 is TGCAGCGGTGGAAGACTAGCGGGCTTCACAGATACGCAGTATTTT.

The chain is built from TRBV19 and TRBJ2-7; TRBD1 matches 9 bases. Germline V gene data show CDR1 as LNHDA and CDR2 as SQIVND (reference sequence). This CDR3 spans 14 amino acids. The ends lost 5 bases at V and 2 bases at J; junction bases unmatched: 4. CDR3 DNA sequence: TGTGCCAGTAGTTCGGGACAGGGTGCCTACGAGCAGTACTTC. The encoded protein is CASSSGQGAYEQYF.